Included here is one TCR beta chain sequence, with context. Its antigen remains unknown. The sample originates from a study of T cell responses to AZD1222 COVID-19 vaccine. General study findings and limits: An increase in Spike-specific TCR breadth and depth was observed after two AZD1222 doses. Dominant CD4 TCR responses targeted spike regions 160-218 and 743-854.

Produced via immunoSEQ multiplex PCR; TCRdb's table is partial and in-frame only. The table includes 70,000 or so clones, about nine tenths detected once. V was pared by 8 bases and J by 1 base, with 8 bases between. This CDR3 region has 12 residues. CDR1 is ENHRY, CDR2 SYGVKD, per germline. The receptor comes from an adult in good health. This sequence joins TRBV10-3 and TRBJ1-1, with D possibly being TRBD1 (5 bases). Sequenced material: peripheral blood, taken on day 0 of AZD1222 vaccination. The CDR3 is CAIQDRNTEAFF. As DNA, the CDR3 is TGTGCCATCCAAGACAGGAACACTGAAGCTTTCTTT.